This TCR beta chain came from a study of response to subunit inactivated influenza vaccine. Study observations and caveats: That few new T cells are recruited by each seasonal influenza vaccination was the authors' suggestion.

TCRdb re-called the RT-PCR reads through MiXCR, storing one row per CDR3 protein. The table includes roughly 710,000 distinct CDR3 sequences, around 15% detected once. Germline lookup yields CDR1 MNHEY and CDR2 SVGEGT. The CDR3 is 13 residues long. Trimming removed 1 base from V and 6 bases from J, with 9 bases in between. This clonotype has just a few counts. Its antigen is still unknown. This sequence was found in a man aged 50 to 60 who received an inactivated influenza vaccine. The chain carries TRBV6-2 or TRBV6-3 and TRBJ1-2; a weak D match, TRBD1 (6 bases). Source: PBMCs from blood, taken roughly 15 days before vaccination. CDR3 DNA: TGTGCCAGCAGTTACTGGGGGCAGGATGGCTACACCTTC. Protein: CASSYWGQDGYTF.